The next 32 T cell receptor beta chains were all read from a single sample in a study of T cell repertoires in cytomegalovirus infection. TCRdb analysed the reads with MiXCR anew, one entry per CDR3 protein. This sample has some 590,000 distinct CDR3 sequences, with 40% found just once. Their antigen targets remain unknown. The material was cultured PBMCs, obtained from culture after CMV antigen stimulation. The receptors shown here come from a human donor in good health (CMV status not recorded). Some clones in this sample may be carry-over from other donors' samples.

The chain recombines TRBV15 with TRBJ2-4; D gene ambiguous. Trimming shortened V by 2 bases and J by 1 base, and 9 bases separated the two germline ends. Germline V gene lookup returns CDR1 LNHNV and CDR2 YYDKDF (reference sequence). This CDR3 comprises 15 residues. The CDR3 loop reads CATSRPGFAKNIQYF. For the CDR3, the DNA is TGTGCCACCAGCAGACCGGGTTTCGCCAAAAACATTCAGTACTTC.

The table lists this clonotype with a few counts. The chain carries TRBV7-9 and TRBJ1-1; possible D gene TRBD1, 6 bases. Germline CDR1 is SEHNR and CDR2 is FQNEAQ (reference sequence). Trimming stripped 5 bases from V and 7 bases from J, with 14 bases between. This CDR3 comprises 13 residues. The CDR3 spells CASSVGQLDEAFF. The CDR3 DNA reads as TGTGCCAGCAGCGTAGGACAGCTAGATGAAGCTTTCTTT.

This clonotype was observed a few times. This chain links TRBV6-8 with TRBJ2-2, with D unclear. CDR1 MNHGY and CDR2 SAAAGT come from the germline V gene. V shed 2 bases and J shed 1 base, with 8 bases lying between them. CDR3 length: 15 residues. CDR3 protein: CASSYLLGNTGELFF. The CDR3 bases are TGTGCCAGCAGTTACCTCCTGGGGAACACCGGGGAGCTGTTTTTT.

V is TRBV25-1 and J is TRBJ1-4; TRBD1 matches 9 bases. J was trimmed by 11 bases and V by 5 bases; bases with no gene match: 9. The CDR3 contains 14 residues. Germline CDR1 is MGHDK and CDR2 is SYGVNS. The CDR3 loop reads CASSPGTGTEKLFF. CDR3 in DNA: TGTGCCAGCAGTCCCGGGACAGGGACGGAGAAACTGTTTTTT. The full variable domain, completed using reference TRBV25-1 and TRBJ1-4, is EADIYQTPRYLVIGTGKKITLECSQTMGHDKMYWYQQDPGMELHLIHYSYGVNSTEKGDLSSESTVSRIRTEHFPLTLESARPSHTSQYLCASSPGTGTEKLFFGSGTQLSVL.

This clonotype has only a few counts. This rearrangement joins TRBV7-8 to TRBJ2-3; a weak D match, TRBD2 (6 bases). CDR1 and CDR2 (germline): SGHVS, FQNEAQ. CDR3 size: 17 residues. With 0 bases removed from V and 2 bases from J, the gap between germline ends came to 15 bases. The CDR3 spells CASSLARLAFDTDTQYF. For the CDR3, the DNA is TGTGCCAGCAGCTTAGCCCGGCTAGCGTTTGACACAGATACGCAGTATTTT.

This sequence joins TRBV5-1 and TRBJ1-5, with D possibly TRBD1 on 6 matching bases. Trimming took off 0 bases at V and 7 bases at J, with 14 bases between the two ends. The CDR3 is 15 amino acids. Germline CDR1 SGHRS, CDR2 YFSETQ. Here the CDR3 DNA reads TGCGCCAGCAGCTTGGAGGGGGGCAGCAGGCAGCCCCAGCATTTT. This translates into CASSLEGGSRQPQHF.

The chain employs TRBV7-8 and TRBJ2-3; D is unclear. Trimming took 5 bases from V and 2 from J, leaving 8 bases between them. This CDR3 is built from 13 residues. CDR1 is SGHVS and CDR2 is FQNEAQ in the germline V gene. The CDR3 coding sequence is TGTGCCAGCAGCCCCAGGATCACAGATACGCAGTATTTT. This translates into CASSPRITDTQYF.

This clonotype is a singleton in its sample. As DNA, the CDR3 is TGTGCCAGCAGGTCATCAGGGACGCCCTACGAGCAGTACTTC. It codes for CASRSSGTPYEQYF. This chain uses TRBV28 with TRBJ2-7; the D gene could be TRBD1 or TRBD2 (5 bases each). Germline loops: CDR1 MDHEN, CDR2 SYDVKM. The CDR3 sequence is 14 residues long. Trimming pared 6 bases from V and 2 bases from J, leaving 14 bases between.

This clonotype has more than one count but fewer than ten. The chain carries TRBV11-2 and TRBJ2-3; D is perhaps TRBD1 or TRBD2 (5 bases each). The length of the CDR3 is 14 residues. Trimming removed 2 bases from V and 3 bases from J, with 9 bases in between. CDR1 is SGHAT, CDR2 FQNNGV, per germline. CDR3 sequence: CASSLPGTTDTQYF. DNA for the CDR3: TGTGCCAGCAGCTTACCAGGGACGACAGATACGCAGTATTTT.

This chain connects TRBV15 to TRBJ1-2; D may be TRBD1 (5 bases). The CDR3 has 16 amino acids. Per germline, CDR1 LNHNV and CDR2 YYDKDF (reference sequence). V was clipped by 0 bases and J by 7 bases, with 18 bases between them. The CDR3 DNA reads TGTGCCACCAGCAGAGATCTGACCAGGGCGGGTGGTGGCTACACCTTC. It yields the protein CATSRDLTRAGGGYTF.

This clonotype was counted ten times or more. The gene calls are TRBV7-2 and TRBJ2-3, with TRBD1 matching over 7 bases. Per germline, CDR1 SGHTA and CDR2 FQGNSA. The J segment lost 5 bases and the V segment lost 4 bases, leaving 6 bases of the junction unmatched. The CDR3 length is 14 residues. This CDR3 reads CASSSHRGIDTQYF. As DNA, the CDR3 is TGTGCCAGCAGCTCCCACAGGGGAATAGATACGCAGTATTTT.

The chain combines TRBV2 with TRBJ1-1, with TRBD1 matching over 7 bases. J lost 11 bases, V lost 6 bases, and 9 bases had no gene match. CDR1 and CDR2 (germline): SNHLY, FYNNEI. CDR3 length: 12 residues. In nucleotides, the CDR3 is TGTGCCAGCAGCATCGACAGGGTATGGGCTTTCTTT. Protein: CASSIDRVWAFF.

The gene calls are TRBV4-1 and TRBJ1-5; TRBD1 might be the D (6 bases). Per the germline V gene, CDR1 is MGHRA and CDR2 is YSYEKL. V lost 3 bases and J 4 bases, leaving 13 bases between the germline ends. The CDR3 contains 15 residues. The CDR3 DNA is TGCGCCAGCAGCCATCATACAGGGACAAATCAGCCCCAGCATTTT. Translating gives CASSHHTGTNQPQHF.

This clonotype showed up many times. The V call is TRBV7-2, the J call TRBJ1-1, with D unresolved. Trimming stripped 5 bases from V and 6 bases from J, with 16 bases between. CDR3 size: 14 residues. Germline-derived CDR1 and CDR2 are SGHTA and FQGNSA. The CDR3 protein is CASSPQAAMPEAFF. The CDR3 nucleotides read TGTGCCAGCAGCCCCCAGGCCGCGATGCCTGAAGCTTTCTTT.

Only a few counts were recorded for this clonotype. The chain joins TRBV7-2 to TRBJ2-7; 8 bases line up with TRBD2. Per germline, CDR1 SGHTA and CDR2 FQGNSA. V lost 5 bases to trimming and J lost 4 bases; unmatched junction nucleotides: 13. CDR3 length equals 16 residues. CDR3 region: CASSAGPGRGLYEQYF. Written as DNA, the CDR3 is TGTGCCAGCAGCGCAGGTCCCGGGAGGGGATTGTACGAGCAGTACTTC.

The V and J genes are TRBV20-1 and TRBJ2-1; TRBD2 agrees at 10 bases. Germline values: CDR1 DFQATT, CDR2 SNEGSKA (reference sequence). The J segment lost 8 bases and the V segment lost 6 bases, leaving 10 bases of the junction unmatched. CDR3 length: 14 residues. The CDR3 DNA sequence: TGCAGTGCCCCCCCAGCGGGAGGGCCGCATGAGCAGTTCTTC. Residues: CSAPPAGGPHEQFF.

This clonotype appeared a few times. The chain links TRBV7-6 to TRBJ1-1, with unresolved D. The V and J ends lost 5 bases and 3 bases respectively, with 10 bases between them. The CDR3 has 13 residues. In germline, CDR1 is SGHVS, CDR2 FNYEAQ. CDR3 amino acids: CASSPGSHTEAFF. The CDR3 DNA is TGTGCCAGCAGCCCCGGATCCCACACTGAAGCTTTCTTT.

The J gene is TRBJ2-5, the V gene TRBV5-1; either TRBD1 or TRBD2 may supply D (5 bases each). The ends were cut back, 3 bases at V and 2 bases at J, with 14 bases in the middle. CDR1 is SGHRS, CDR2 YFSETQ, per germline. CDR3 length: 15 amino acids. CDR3 amino acids: CASSWGWSEQETQYF. The CDR3 DNA reads TGCGCCAGCAGCTGGGGGTGGTCGGAACAAGAGACCCAGTACTTC.

V usage is TRBV11-2 and J usage is TRBJ2-3; D is uncertain. Trimming took 5 bases from V and 2 from J, leaving 20 bases between them. The CDR3 loop spans 17 amino acids. CDR1 and CDR2 from the germline V gene are SGHAT and FQNNGV. CDR3 region: CASSPLPQLFLTDTQYF. As DNA, the CDR3 is TGTGCCAGCAGCCCCCTCCCTCAACTCTTCCTCACAGATACGCAGTATTTT. Using reference TRBV11-2 and TRBJ2-3 for the parts outside the CDR3, the full variable domain is EAGVAQSPRYKIIEKRQSVAFWCNPISGHATLYWYQQILGQGPKLLIQFQNNGVVDDSQLPKDRFSAERLKGVDSTLKIQPAKLEDSAVYLCASSPLPQLFLTDTQYFGPGTRLTVL.

The chain employs TRBV20-1 and TRBJ2-5, with TRBD2 matching over 9 bases. The CDR3 has 14 residues. V trimming: 6 bases; J trimming: 5 bases; junction bases outside the gene matches: 10. From germline, CDR1 is DFQATT and CDR2 SNEGSKA (reference sequence). This CDR3 reads CSATPGLARETQYF. In DNA, the CDR3 is TGCAGTGCGACACCGGGACTAGCTCGGGAGACCCAGTACTTC.

The chain employs TRBV11-3 and TRBJ2-1, with D possibly called TRBD1 or TRBD2 (7 bases each). CDR1 SGHNT and CDR2 YENEEA come from the germline V gene. V was trimmed by 5 bases and J by 1 base, leaving 15 bases between them. This CDR3 spans 16 amino acids. In DNA, the CDR3 is TGTGCCAGCAGCCAGGGGGGGGACCGTTCCTACAATGAGCAGTTCTTC. It encodes CASSQGGDRSYNEQFF.

This clonotype was seen more than once but under ten times. The chain carries TRBV12-3 or TRBV12-4 and TRBJ2-7; 11 positions match TRBD2. CDR3 size: 15 residues. Losses at the gene ends were 5 bases for V and 3 bases for J; bases not matched to a gene: 6. This CDR3 is CASSVVAGGIYEQYF. The CDR3 bases are TGTGCCAGCAGTGTCGTAGCGGGGGGGATCTACGAGCAGTACTTC.

V usage is TRBV28 and J usage is TRBJ2-1; D not resolved. With 6 bases removed from V and 6 bases from J, the gap between germline ends came to 9 bases. Per the germline V gene, CDR1 is MDHEN and CDR2 is SYDVKM. This CDR3 spans 12 amino acids. The CDR3 nucleotides read TGTGCCAGCAGATTACCGGGCAATGAGCAGTTCTTC. This gives the protein CASRLPGNEQFF.

The chain recombines TRBV7-2 with TRBJ2-1; possibly TRBD1 or TRBD2 for D (6 bases each). Trimming cost V 3 bases and J 4 bases, with 13 bases left between them. In germline, CDR1 is SGHTA, CDR2 FQGNSA. The CDR3 loop spans 15 amino acids. CDR3 nucleotides: TGTGCCAGCAGCTTGATGGGGGGCGCGTACAATGAGCAGTTCTTC. This gives the protein CASSLMGGAYNEQFF.

This clonotype has a handful of counts. The gene calls are TRBV7-8 and TRBJ2-1; D could derive from TRBD1 or TRBD2 (5 bases each). V shed 5 bases and J shed 6 bases, with 20 bases lying between them. The CDR3 consists of 16 residues. The germline V gene encodes CDR1 SGHVS and CDR2 FQNEAQ. In DNA, the CDR3 is TGTGCCAGCAGCCAGCCAGGCCGGGGCGTAGGCAATGAGCAGTTCTTC. The encoded protein is CASSQPGRGVGNEQFF.

The V and J genes are TRBV7-2 and TRBJ2-1; no clear D. Germline V lookup: CDR1 SGHTA, CDR2 FQGNSA. CDR3 length equals 13 residues. V was shortened by 1 base and J by 7 bases, with 8 bases between the two germline ends. CDR3 protein: CASSLEFRNEQFF. The CDR3 DNA reads as TGTGCCAGCAGCTTAGAGTTTCGTAATGAGCAGTTCTTC.

This clonotype was detected ten times or more. The CDR3 region is CASSLAPSTYEQYF. CDR3 sequence (DNA): TGTGCCAGCAGCTTAGCGCCCTCTACCTACGAGCAGTACTTC. The chain carries TRBV7-8 and TRBJ2-7, with D uncertain. Germline values: CDR1 SGHVS, CDR2 FQNEAQ. V gave up 0 bases and J gave up 2 bases, with 8 bases separating them. This CDR3 is built from 14 residues.

This clonotype occurred a few times. The chain couples TRBV5-1 to TRBJ2-1; 11 bases align to TRBD2. V lost 2 bases and J lost 8; bases outside the gene matches: 15. CDR1 is SGHRS, CDR2 YFSETQ, per germline. The CDR3 has 18 residues. DNA for the CDR3: TGCGCCAGCAGCTTAGCACTAGCGGGAGCCGCCTCCTTAGATGAGCAGTTCTTC. Its translation is CASSLALAGAASLDEQFF.

This rearrangement joins TRBV5-4 to TRBJ2-1, with 12 bases fitting TRBD2. Germline-derived CDR1 and CDR2 are SGHNT and YYREEE (reference sequence). The CDR3 has 19 residues. With V trimmed by 6 bases and J by 0 bases, 13 bases remained unmatched. CDR3 sequence: CASTVGLAGGPGSYNEQFF. DNA for the CDR3: TGTGCCAGCACCGTGGGGCTAGCGGGGGGGCCGGGCTCCTACAATGAGCAGTTCTTC.

CDR3 in DNA: TGTGCCAGCTCACCACCGACCGAAACAGATACGCAGTATTTT. Protein: CASSPPTETDTQYF. The chain links TRBV18 to TRBJ2-3; no firm D call. In germline, CDR1 is KGHSH, CDR2 LQKENI. CDR3 length equals 14 residues. Between the trimmed V and J ends, which lost 0 bases and 3 bases, there was a span of 7 bases.

The chain employs TRBV7-1 and TRBJ2-3, with TRBD2 matching over 11 bases. TRBV7-1 is recorded as an ORF, its role being uncertain. V lost 5 bases, J lost 0 bases, and 10 bases stayed unmatched. The CDR3 covers 18 residues. The CDR3 loop reads CASSRYLTSGESTDTQYF. The CDR3, as DNA: TGTGCCAGCAGCCGATACCTGACTAGCGGGGAAAGCACAGATACGCAGTATTTT.

The V gene is TRBV29-1, the J gene TRBJ1-6, with D possibly TRBD1 on 5 matching bases. Germline V CDR1 and CDR2: SQVTM, ANQGSEA. Trimming shortened V by 4 bases and J by 9 bases, and 13 bases separated the two germline ends. The CDR3 sequence is 13 residues long. CDR3 region: CSVGAGRGSPLHF. The CDR3 DNA follows: TGCAGCGTTGGTGCGGGACGGGGTTCACCCCTCCACTTT. Full variable domain (outside the CDR3, taken from reference TRBV29-1 and TRBJ1-6): SAVISQKPSRDICQRGTSLTIQCQVDSQVTMMFWYRQQPGQSLTLIATANQGSEATYESGFVIDKFPISRPNLTFSTLTVSNMSPEDSSIYLCSVGAGRGSPLHFGNGTRLTVT.